One and the same sample provided the 22 T cell receptor beta chains below, sequenced in a study of blood T cell repertoires in COVID-19. The table came from immunoSEQ multiplex PCR; TCRdb's copy has only in-frame clones and leaves some out. The sample consists of roughly 250,000 clones, roughly 87% of them appearing once. Material for sequencing was PBMCs or T cells enriched from blood (not recorded which). All receptors derive from a woman aged 25 to 39 with acute COVID-19.

This sequence joins TRBV2 and TRBJ1-4; no reliable D call. Germline lookup yields CDR1 SNHLY and CDR2 FYNNEI. This CDR3 spans 13 amino acids. Trimming shortened V by 4 bases and J by 5 bases, and 8 bases separated the two germline ends. CDR3 in amino acids: CASSVVRNEKLFF. The CDR3 bases are TGTGCCAGCAGTGTGGTGCGGAATGAAAAACTGTTTTTT.

The chain carries TRBV2 and TRBJ2-1; 11 nucleotides line up with TRBD2. The CDR3 has 17 amino acids. V lost 8 bases and J lost 0; bases outside the gene matches: 9. The germline gives CDR1 SNHLY, CDR2 FYNNEI. The chain's CDR3 is CASRGLAGPSSYNEQFF. The DNA of the CDR3 is TGTGCCAGCCGCGGACTAGCGGGCCCAAGCTCCTACAATGAGCAGTTCTTC.

The table lists this clone with a few counts. This chain links TRBV2 with TRBJ2-2; 12 positions agree with TRBD2. V trimming: 5 bases; J trimming: 6 bases; junction bases outside the gene matches: 13. Per germline, CDR1 SNHLY and CDR2 FYNNEI. The CDR3 consists of 18 residues. This chain's CDR3 is CASSPGLAGQRGPGELFF. The CDR3 DNA is TGTGCCAGCAGTCCAGGACTAGCGGGACAAAGGGGACCCGGGGAGCTGTTTTTT.

The chain links TRBV3-1 (or the pseudogene TRBV3-2) to TRBJ2-5; 10 bases align to TRBD1. V was pared by 1 base and J by 4 bases, with 0 bases of the junction left unmatched. Germline values: CDR1 LGHDT, CDR2 YNNKEL (reference sequence). This CDR3 is built from 14 residues. The CDR3 DNA sequence: TGTGCCAGCAGCCAAGGGGACAGGGGAGAGACCCAGTACTTC. Translation: CASSQGDRGETQYF.

This sequence joins TRBV6-5 and TRBJ2-7, with 10 nucleotides matching TRBD1. The V gene's germline CDR1 is MNHEY and CDR2 SVGAGI. This CDR3 region has 14 residues. V dropped 2 bases and J dropped 6; count of bases not matched to a gene: 4. DNA for the CDR3: TGTGCCAGCAGTTACCGGGACAGGGGAGGCGAGCAGTACTTC. Translation: CASSYRDRGGEQYF.

This clone appeared once. The chain joins TRBV11-2 to TRBJ2-7, with TRBD2 matching 13 bases. With V trimmed by 5 bases and J by 5 bases, 18 bases remained unmatched. Germline V CDR1 and CDR2: SGHAT, FQNNGV. The CDR3 loop spans 19 amino acids. The CDR3 sequence is CASSDTGSGTSGIGNEQYF. CDR3 in DNA: TGTGCCAGCAGCGACACAGGGTCCGGGACTAGCGGGATTGGGAACGAGCAGTACTTC.

This chain uses TRBV5-4 with TRBJ2-2, with 7 bases that match TRBD2. The junction had 12 bases not matched to a gene; V was cut back by 5 bases and J by 5 bases. The germline gives CDR1 SGHNT, CDR2 YYREEE (reference sequence). This CDR3 is built from 16 residues. The CDR3 here is CASSKKGGSGTGELFF. In nucleotides, the CDR3 is TGTGCCAGCAGTAAGAAGGGAGGGTCGGGGACCGGGGAGCTGTTTTTT.

V gene TRBV19 combines with J gene TRBJ1-6; 7 nucleotides line up with TRBD1. The CDR3 length is 14 residues. J gave up 7 bases and V 4 bases, and 4 bases lay outside the gene matches. Germline V gene sequence: CDR1 LNHDA, CDR2 SQIVND (reference sequence). The CDR3 bases are TGTGCCAGTAGTAGTGGGACAGTAAATTCACCCCTCCACTTT. The encoded protein is CASSSGTVNSPLHF.

CDR3 nucleotide sequence: TGTGCCAGCAGCTTACCCGCGACAGGGAACTATGGCTACACCTTC. It yields the protein CASSLPATGNYGYTF. The chain links TRBV7-2 to TRBJ1-2; 7 bases align to TRBD1. V lost 2 bases, J lost 2 bases, and 5 bases stayed unmatched. There are 15 residues in the CDR3. Looked up from germline, CDR1 is SGHTA and CDR2 is FQGNSA.

The chain links TRBV19 to TRBJ1-2; D is uncertain. This CDR3 is 11 amino acids long. V lost 9 bases and J lost 6, with 11 bases in between. Germline V lookup: CDR1 LNHDA, CDR2 SQIVND (reference sequence). Here the CDR3 DNA reads TGTGCCAGCACATCCCTCGATGGCTACACCTTC. This sequence encodes CASTSLDGYTF.

The chain couples TRBV7-9 to TRBJ2-1; a weak D match, TRBD2 (6 bases). V was pared by 4 bases and J by 4 bases, with 14 bases between. Germline assignment: CDR1 SEHNR and CDR2 FQNEAQ (reference sequence). The CDR3 runs to 15 residues. CDR3 DNA: TGTGCCAGCAGCTCCCGCGGAGGGGCTTACAATGAGCAGTTCTTC. Its translation is CASSSRGGAYNEQFF.

V gene TRBV15 combines with J gene TRBJ1-4; 8 bases agree with TRBD1. The junction had 6 bases not matched to a gene; V was cut back by 0 bases and J by 3 bases. The V gene's germline CDR1 is LNHNV and CDR2 YYDKDF (reference sequence). The CDR3 has 17 amino acids. The chain's CDR3 is CATSRDMQGAPNEKLFF. Written as DNA, the CDR3 is TGTGCCACCAGCAGAGATATGCAGGGGGCTCCTAATGAAAAACTGTTTTTT.

A few counts support this clone. The V gene is TRBV21-1, the J gene TRBJ1-5; the listed D gene, TRBD1, was not tested against the DNA. TRBV21-1 is described as a pseudogene. This CDR3 contains 16 residues. CDR3 nucleotide sequence: TGTGCCAGCAGCCATACTCTGGGACAGGGGAATCAGCCCCAGCATTTT. The encoded protein is CASSHTLGQGNQPQHF.

This clone was recorded once. The gene calls are TRBV12-3 or TRBV12-4 and TRBJ2-7; perhaps TRBD2 as D (5 bases). Trimming removed 6 bases at V and 2 bases at J, with 11 bases between. The CDR3 is 13 amino acids. The CDR3 here is CASSLPGTYEQYF. The CDR3 DNA is TGTGCCAGCAGCCTGCCGGGGACCTACGAGCAGTACTTC.

The J gene is TRBJ2-1, the V gene TRBV4-1; perhaps TRBD2 as D (5 bases). The CDR3 loop spans 14 amino acids. Trimming stripped 1 base from V and 9 bases from J, with 13 bases between. Germline V CDR1 and CDR2: MGHRA, YSYEKL. The CDR3 here is CASSQGGSGIEQFF. The CDR3 nucleotides read TGCGCCAGCAGCCAAGGAGGGTCAGGCATTGAGCAGTTCTTC.

This CDR3 reads CASSPGLGVTIYF. The CDR3 DNA reads TGTGCCAGCAGCCCGGGACTGGGTGTCACCATATATTTT. This rearrangement joins TRBV3-1 (or the pseudogene TRBV3-2) to TRBJ1-3; TRBD1 might be the D (5 bases). The CDR3 contains 13 residues. CDR1 and CDR2 (germline): LGHDT, YNNKEL (reference sequence). V was pared by 4 bases and J by 9 bases, with 13 bases between.

The rearrangement joins TRBV6-5 to TRBJ2-7; 9 nucleotides line up with TRBD2. The CDR3 runs to 15 residues. The germline V gene encodes CDR1 MNHEY and CDR2 SVGAGI. Losses at the gene ends were 2 bases for V and 1 base for J; bases not matched to a gene: 3. In DNA form, the CDR3 reads TGTGCCAGCAGTTACACTAGCGGGCGTTCCTACGAGCAGTACTTC. It encodes CASSYTSGRSYEQYF.

The chain carries TRBV7-3 and TRBJ2-1, with D possibly TRBD2 on 6 matching bases. Per germline, CDR1 SGHTA and CDR2 FQGTGA. This CDR3 has 15 residues. The V and J ends lost 2 bases and 3 bases respectively, with 11 bases between them. CDR3 nucleotides: TGTGCCAGCAGCTTAGTCGGGGGAATCTACAATGAGCAGTTCTTC. Protein: CASSLVGGIYNEQFF.

The V gene is TRBV6-5, the J gene TRBJ1-1; no reliable D call. Trimming pared 6 bases from V and 7 bases from J, leaving 15 bases between. The CDR3 consists of 13 residues. Germline V gene lookup returns CDR1 MNHEY and CDR2 SVGAGI. The CDR3 reads CASSHSALVEAFF. As DNA, the CDR3 is TGTGCCAGCAGCCATTCAGCGTTAGTTGAAGCTTTCTTT.

There are a few counts of this clone. The chain uses TRBV29-1 and TRBJ1-2, with a weak D call TRBD1 (6 bases). Deletions cut 6 bases from V and 1 base from J, with 18 bases between. CDR3 length equals 15 residues. CDR1 is SQVTM and CDR2 is ANQGSEA in the germline V gene. Written as DNA, the CDR3 is TGCAGCGTGGGCGGGGGGCTAGACGGTAACTATGGCTACACCTTC. Translated: CSVGGGLDGNYGYTF.

This chain joins TRBV5-1 and TRBJ1-4; D is perhaps TRBD1 (5 bases). Trimming cost V 3 bases and J 2 bases, with 11 bases left between them. The CDR3 sequence is 15 residues long. Germline CDR1 is SGHRS and CDR2 is YFSETQ. Here the CDR3 DNA reads TGCGCCAGCAGCTGGGGGGGAAAGACTAATGAAAAACTGTTTTTT. Its protein is CASSWGGKTNEKLFF.

The V call is TRBV4-2, the J call TRBJ1-2; D unresolved. The V end lost 0 bases, the J end lost 8 bases, and 13 bases lay between the germline ends. Germline V gene lookup returns CDR1 LGHNA and CDR2 YNFKEQ. The CDR3 is 14 amino acids. The CDR3 bases are TGTGCCAGCAGCCAAGAGAGGAGAGCGGGGGGCTACACCTTC. Amino acids: CASSQERRAGGYTF.